Below, 2 T cell receptor beta chains from the same sample are listed, as sequenced in a study of T cells in Graves' hyperthyroidism and ophthalmopathy. From RNA transcripts, TCR beta CDR3 regions were amplified. Primed by the HTBI set, a first-round RT-PCR was run on the TCR CDR3. Using its own MiXCR run on the multiplex PCR reads, TCRdb lists one record per CDR3 protein. Of 480,000 or so distinct CDR3 sequences listed, 46% are singletons. The sequenced sample consisted of peripheral blood or thyroid tissue (not recorded which). The receptors were sampled from an adult woman with Graves' disease, either hyperthyroidism or ophthalmopathy (not recorded which).

The V call is TRBV20-1, the J call TRBJ2-6, with TRBD1 matching 7 bases. This CDR3 has 14 residues. Losses at the gene ends were 3 bases for V and 5 bases for J; bases not matched to a gene: 4. Germline V gene lookup returns CDR1 DFQATT and CDR2 SNEGSKA (reference sequence). In DNA form, the CDR3 reads TGCAGTGCTAGGACGGGACAGCGGGCCAACGTCCTGACTTTC. Amino acid sequence: CSARTGQRANVLTF.

This clonotype came up many times. The V gene is TRBV2, the J gene TRBJ1-5; no clear D. Germline CDR1 is SNHLY and CDR2 is FYNNEI. The CDR3 loop spans 11 amino acids. V gave up 8 bases and J gave up 10 bases, with 12 bases separating them. This chain's CDR3 is CASGPWGPQHF. The CDR3 DNA reads TGTGCCAGCGGACCGTGGGGACCCCAGCATTTT. The whole variable domain, remainder taken from reference TRBV2 and TRBJ1-5, is EPEVTQTPSHQVTQMGQEVILRCVPISNHLYFYWYRQILGQKVEFLVSFYNNEISEKSEIFDDQFSVERPDGSNFTLKIRSTKLEDSAMYFCASGPWGPQHFGDGTRLSIL.